This TCR beta chain was identified in a study of control samples from healthy donors and cancer patients. The CDR3 is made up of 15 amino acids. Germline lookup yields CDR1 SNHLY and CDR2 FYNNEI. V lost 3 bases and J 8 bases, leaving 19 bases between the germline ends. Measured with immunoSEQ multiplex PCR; TCRdb has only the in-frame clones, and not every one. Of under 200,000 clones in the sample, roughly 94% were seen once. The sample comprised PBMCs. The source of this sequence is a man aged 60 to 69 with colorectal cancer. The J gene is TRBJ1-2, the V gene TRBV2; D is perhaps TRBD1 (5 bases). The DNA of the CDR3 is TGTGCCAGCAGTGAGTTTCGTTCGGCAGGGAGAGGCTACACCTTC. Translation: CASSEFRSAGRGYTF.